A single sample is the source of the 14 T cell receptor beta chains below, sequenced in a study of OX40 agonist ivuxolimab in advanced cancers. Libraries were prepared by immunoSEQ multiplex PCR; TCRdb keeps only in-frame clonotypes and omits some of them. Of roughly 60,000 clones listed, around 93% are singletons. Source: CD4+ or CD8+ T cells sorted from blood, taken in a trial of the OX40 agonist ivuxolimab. The receptors stem from an adult with an advanced solid tumor such as melanoma, head and neck, liver or kidney cancer.

This chain links TRBV20-1 with TRBJ2-5; possibly TRBD1 for D (7 bases). This CDR3 has 11 amino acids. The V and J ends lost 6 bases and 4 bases respectively, with 9 bases between them. CDR1 is DFQATT and CDR2 is SNEGSKA in the germline V gene (reference sequence). The CDR3 sequence is CSAQGGETQYF. Here the CDR3 DNA reads TGCAGTGCGCAGGGGGGAGAGACCCAGTACTTC.

The genes are TRBV27 and TRBJ1-1; maybe TRBD1 (6 bases). Trimming removed 7 bases from V and 2 bases from J, with 17 bases in between. The CDR3 contains 15 residues. Germline lookup yields CDR1 MNHEY and CDR2 SMNVEV (reference sequence). CDR3 in amino acids: CASNTFLRGNTEAFF. As DNA, the CDR3 is TGTGCCAGCAACACCTTCCTCAGGGGTAACACTGAAGCTTTCTTT.

This chain uses TRBV2 with TRBJ1-1; D perhaps matches TRBD1 (5 bases). The CDR3 extends over 12 amino acids. CDR1 SNHLY and CDR2 FYNNEI come from the germline V gene. The CDR3 nucleotides are TGTGAAACAAGGGGCCGGGACACTGAAGCTTTCTTT. Translating it yields CETRGRDTEAFF. Complete variable domain (other parts from reference TRBV2 and TRBJ1-1): EPEVTQTPSHQVTQMGQEVILRCVPISNHLYFYWYRQILGQKVEFLVSFYNNEISEKSEIFDDQFSVERPDGSNFTLKIRSTKLEDSAMYFCETRGRDTEAFFGQGTRLTVV.

The CDR3 loop is CASSVGQVDQPQHF. The CDR3, as DNA: TGTGCCAGCAGCGTGGGACAGGTGGATCAGCCCCAGCATTTT. This rearrangement joins TRBV5-6 to TRBJ1-5; 8 positions agree with TRBD1. V shed 4 bases and J 5 bases; nucleotides not matched to a gene: 5. Germline V gives CDR1 SGHDT, CDR2 YYEEEE. This CDR3 comprises 14 residues.

The rearrangement links TRBV5-1 to TRBJ2-2; 7 bases agree with TRBD1. V was pared by 4 bases and J by 4 bases, with 10 bases of the junction left unmatched. The CDR3 length is 16 residues. The germline V gene encodes CDR1 SGHRS and CDR2 YFSETQ. CDR3 sequence: CASSRDLDRSTGELFF. The CDR3 nucleotides read TGCGCCAGCAGCCGGGACCTGGACAGGTCCACCGGGGAGCTGTTTTTT.

The chain recombines TRBV5-5 with TRBJ2-7, with a possible D match to TRBD2 (5 bases). Trimming cost V 3 bases and J 0 bases, with 16 bases left between them. The CDR3 is 16 residues long. In germline, CDR1 is SGHKS, CDR2 YYEKEE (reference sequence). CDR3 protein: CASSSGSSRYSYEQYF. CDR3 nucleotide sequence: TGTGCCAGCAGCTCGGGATCTAGCAGATACTCCTACGAGCAGTACTTC.

Regarding this clone: The junction shows a germline mismatch at one end, possibly a read error. The V call is TRBV5-4, the J call TRBJ2-1, with a possible D match to TRBD2 (6 bases). Germline CDR1 and CDR2: SGHNT and YYREEE (reference sequence). The CDR3 contains 15 residues. The CDR3 bases are TGTGCCAGCAGGTTGGCCGGGACTTCCTACAATGAGCAGTTCTTC. Its translation is CASRLAGTSYNEQFF.

The genes are TRBV7-8 and TRBJ2-7; maybe TRBD2 (5 bases). The length of the CDR3 is 16 residues. The V gene lost 1 base and the J gene lost 0 bases, with 13 bases spanning the gap. Germline assignment: CDR1 SGHVS and CDR2 FQNEAQ. The CDR3 is CASSLGSSRSSYEQYF. The CDR3 coding sequence is TGTGCCAGCAGCTTAGGGTCTAGCCGCAGCTCCTACGAGCAGTACTTC.

The chain is built from TRBV10-3 and TRBJ2-2, with D unresolved. The CDR3 totals 14 residues. Germline assignment: CDR1 ENHRY and CDR2 SYGVKD. The V end was cut by 6 bases, the J end by 1 base, with 9 bases between. The CDR3 DNA follows: TGTGCCATCAGCAACCTTAAGAACACCGGGGAGCTGTTTTTT. Translating gives CAISNLKNTGELFF.

The J gene is TRBJ2-2, the V gene TRBV5-6; 9 bases agree with TRBD2. CDR1 and CDR2 (germline): SGHDT, YYEEEE. The trim removed 1 base at V and 7 bases at J, leaving 8 bases unmatched. CDR3 length equals 16 residues. The DNA of the CDR3 is TGTGCCAGCAGCTTGTCGCGCGGGAGGGCTTTCGGGGAGCTGTTTTTT. Amino acid sequence: CASSLSRGRAFGELFF.

The chain employs TRBV6-5 and TRBJ2-3, with D maybe TRBD1 (6 bases). Germline assignment: CDR1 MNHEY and CDR2 SVGAGI. The CDR3 loop spans 15 amino acids. Between the trimmed V and J ends, which lost 0 bases and 4 bases, there was a span of 11 bases. In DNA form, the CDR3 reads TGTGCCAGCAGTTACTCGGGGGCCAGTCCAGATACGCAGTATTTT. It yields the protein CASSYSGASPDTQYF.

This sequence joins TRBV7-2 and TRBJ2-7; TRBD2 agrees at 11 bases. Germline V CDR1 and CDR2: SGHTA, FQGNSA. The V gene end was trimmed by 6 bases and the J gene end by 1 base; junction bases not matched to a gene: 8. This CDR3 is built from 16 residues. The CDR3 DNA follows: TGTGCCAGCAGTATTGTAGCGGGAGGGCCGTCCTACGAGCAGTACTTC. Translated: CASSIVAGGPSYEQYF.

This clone was counted only a few times. The chain is built from TRBV30 and TRBJ2-3; D ambiguous. The CDR3 totals 13 residues. Germline V CDR1 and CDR2: GTSNPN, SVGIG (reference sequence). The V end was cut by 5 bases, the J end by 5 bases, with 14 bases between. The CDR3 is CAWAPPDLDTQYF. In nucleotides, the CDR3 is TGTGCCTGGGCCCCGCCCGATTTAGATACGCAGTATTTT.

The genes are TRBV6-5 and TRBJ2-1; 7 bases align to TRBD2. The CDR3 contains 14 residues. From germline, CDR1 is MNHEY and CDR2 SVGAGI. The ends lost 2 bases at V and 7 bases at J; junction bases unmatched: 5. Here the CDR3 reads CASSYGGSKNEQFF. CDR3 bases: TGTGCCAGCAGTTACGGCGGGAGTAAGAATGAGCAGTTCTTC.